This T cell receptor (beta chain) is drawn from a study of T cells in women clearing cervical HPV infection. Measured with immunoSEQ multiplex PCR; TCRdb has only the in-frame clones, and not every one. This sample contains just over 20,000 clones. The CDR3 contains 13 residues. Germline CDR1 and CDR2: SQVTM and ANQGSEA. Concerning this clone: Sequencing ends 3 residues short of the CDR3 end; the germline J gene provides the rest.

This rearrangement joins TRBV29-1 to TRBJ1-2; no clear D gene. Sequenced input: blood buffy coat. This sequence originates from a woman aged 18-70 years with a cervical HPV16 infection that either progressed to CIN3+ or cleared (not recorded which). The CDR3 DNA, read in part, is TGCAGCTCTACAGACACCCTCACAGATAGG. Its protein is CSSTDTLTDR. The entire CDR3 protein is CSSTDTLTDRYTF.